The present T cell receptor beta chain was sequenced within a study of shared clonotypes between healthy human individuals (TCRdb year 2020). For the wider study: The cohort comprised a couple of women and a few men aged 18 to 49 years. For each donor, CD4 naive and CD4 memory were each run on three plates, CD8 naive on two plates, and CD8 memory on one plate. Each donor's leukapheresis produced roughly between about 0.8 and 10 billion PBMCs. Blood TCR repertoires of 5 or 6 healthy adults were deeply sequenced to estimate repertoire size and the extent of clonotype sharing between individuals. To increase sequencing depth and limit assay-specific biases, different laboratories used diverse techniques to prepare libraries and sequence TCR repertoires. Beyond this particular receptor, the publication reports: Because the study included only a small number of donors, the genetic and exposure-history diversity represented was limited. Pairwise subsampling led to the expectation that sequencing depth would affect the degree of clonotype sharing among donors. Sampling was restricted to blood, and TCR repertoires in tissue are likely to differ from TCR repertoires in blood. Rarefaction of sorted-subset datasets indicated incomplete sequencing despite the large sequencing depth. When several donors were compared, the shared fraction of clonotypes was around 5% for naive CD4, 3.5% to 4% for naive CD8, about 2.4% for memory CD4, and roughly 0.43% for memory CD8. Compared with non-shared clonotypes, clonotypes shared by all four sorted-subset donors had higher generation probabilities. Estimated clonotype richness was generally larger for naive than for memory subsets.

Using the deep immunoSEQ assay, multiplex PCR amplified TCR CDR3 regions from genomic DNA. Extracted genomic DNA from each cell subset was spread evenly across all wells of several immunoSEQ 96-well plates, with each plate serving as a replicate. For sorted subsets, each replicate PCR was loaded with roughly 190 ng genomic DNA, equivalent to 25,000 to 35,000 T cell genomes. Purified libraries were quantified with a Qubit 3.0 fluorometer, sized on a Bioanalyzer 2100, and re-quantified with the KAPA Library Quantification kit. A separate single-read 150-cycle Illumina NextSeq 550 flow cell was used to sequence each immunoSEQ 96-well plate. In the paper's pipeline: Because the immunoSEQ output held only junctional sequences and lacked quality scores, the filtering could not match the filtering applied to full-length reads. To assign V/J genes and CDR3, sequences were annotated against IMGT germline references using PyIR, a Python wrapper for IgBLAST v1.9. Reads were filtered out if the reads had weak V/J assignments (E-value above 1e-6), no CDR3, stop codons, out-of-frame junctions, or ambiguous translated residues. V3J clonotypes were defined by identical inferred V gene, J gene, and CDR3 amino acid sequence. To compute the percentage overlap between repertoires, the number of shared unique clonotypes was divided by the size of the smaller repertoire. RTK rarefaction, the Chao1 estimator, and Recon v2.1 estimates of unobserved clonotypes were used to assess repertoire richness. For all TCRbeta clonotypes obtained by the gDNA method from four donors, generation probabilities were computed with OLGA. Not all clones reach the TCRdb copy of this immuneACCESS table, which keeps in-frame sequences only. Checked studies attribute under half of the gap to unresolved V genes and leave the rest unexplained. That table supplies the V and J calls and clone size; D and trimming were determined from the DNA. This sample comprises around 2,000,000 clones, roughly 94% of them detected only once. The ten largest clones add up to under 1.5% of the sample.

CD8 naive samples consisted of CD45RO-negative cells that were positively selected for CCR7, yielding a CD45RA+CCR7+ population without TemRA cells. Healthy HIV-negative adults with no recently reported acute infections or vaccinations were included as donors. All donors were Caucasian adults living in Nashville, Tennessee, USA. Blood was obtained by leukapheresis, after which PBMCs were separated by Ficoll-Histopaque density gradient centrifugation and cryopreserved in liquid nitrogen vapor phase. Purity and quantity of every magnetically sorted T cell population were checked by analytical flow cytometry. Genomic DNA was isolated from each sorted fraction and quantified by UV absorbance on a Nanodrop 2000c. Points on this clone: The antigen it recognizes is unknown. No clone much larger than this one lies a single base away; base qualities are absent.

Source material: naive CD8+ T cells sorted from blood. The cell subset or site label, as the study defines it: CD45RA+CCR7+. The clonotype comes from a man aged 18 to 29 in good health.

In nucleotide form, the sequence is TGTGCCAGCAGCGCCCATCCGGGATCCCAAGAGACCCAGTACTTC. This encodes CASSAHPGSQETQYF. The receptor chain draws on TRBV9 and TRBJ2-5; matching of 5 bases hints at TRBD2 as the D gene. The CDR3 numbers 15 residues from cysteine through phenylalanine. The read is trimmed to its CDR3 DNA, 45 bases read in frame from base 1. According to the germline V gene, CDR1 reads SGDLS and CDR2 reads YYNGEE. V drops 3 bases and J drops 1 base, leaving 13 bases in between.